One sample yielded the 28 T cell receptor beta chains listed below, sequenced in a study of blood T cells in healthy people across ages. Sample-barcoded 5' priming and a J-beta primer mix drove a second PCR of 7 to 11 cycles. Via MiXCR, TCRdb re-called the 5' RACE reads, giving one row per CDR3 protein. The sample comprises approximately 1.5 million distinct CDR3 sequences, about 42% of which are singletons, and about 3.8% rests with the top ten. Material: blood. These receptors all stem from a woman in her late teens or twenties in good health.

This clonotype was found a few times. J is TRBJ2-7 and V is TRBV2; D is uncertain. The germline V gene has CDR1 SNHLY and CDR2 FYNNEI. The CDR3 runs to 12 residues. Trimming pared 1 base from V and 6 bases from J, leaving 7 bases between. The CDR3 sequence: CASSEGPREQYF. The CDR3 bases are TGTGCCAGCAGTGAAGGCCCGCGCGAGCAGTACTTC.

This clonotype turned up a few times. The chain links TRBV20-1 to TRBJ1-1; D unresolved. Germline V gene lookup returns CDR1 DFQATT and CDR2 SNEGSKA (reference sequence). Deletions cut 3 bases from V and 0 bases from J, with 14 bases between. The CDR3 is 15 amino acids. This chain's CDR3 is CSARAFDTLNTEAFF. The CDR3 nucleotides read TGCAGTGCTAGGGCCTTCGACACCCTGAACACTGAAGCTTTCTTT.

This clonotype occurred once. V is TRBV15 and J is TRBJ2-1; D is unclear. The V gene lost 3 bases and the J gene lost 0 bases, with 6 bases spanning the gap. The CDR3 consists of 14 residues. Germline loops: CDR1 LNHNV, CDR2 YYDKDF (reference sequence). CDR3 region: CATSSSDSYNEQFF. The CDR3 DNA follows: TGTGCCACCAGCAGCAGCGACTCCTACAATGAGCAGTTCTTC.

J is TRBJ2-5 and V is TRBV29-1; D possibly matches TRBD1 or TRBD2 (5 bases each). V was clipped by 0 bases and J by 11 bases, with 13 bases between them. Germline V lookup: CDR1 SQVTM, CDR2 ANQGSEA. This CDR3 has 12 residues. The DNA for the CDR3 is TGCAGCGTTGAAGAAAACGGGACGGAGCAGTACTTC. Protein sequence: CSVEENGTEQYF.

The J gene is TRBJ1-6, the V gene TRBV6-2 or TRBV6-3, with D possibly being TRBD1 (6 bases). This CDR3 has 14 amino acids. V dropped 7 bases and J dropped 7 bases, with 14 bases sitting between them. Germline-derived CDR1 and CDR2 are MNHEY and SVGEGT. The CDR3 coding sequence is TGTGCCAGCACAACAGGGTCGGGCAATTCACCCCTCCACTTT. Its protein is CASTTGSGNSPLHF.

Comment on this clonotype: One junction end does not reproduce the germline sequence, and a read error may be involved. The V call is TRBV13, the J call TRBJ2-3; D is unclear. Germline V gene sequence: CDR1 PRHDT, CDR2 FYEKMQ (reference sequence). The CDR3 totals 14 residues. In DNA form, the CDR3 reads TGTGCCAGCGGCTTACGGCGGTACACAGATACGCAGTATTTT. Its protein is CASGLRRYTDTQYF.

The sample holds a few counts of this clonotype. This sequence joins TRBV30 and TRBJ2-3; D is undetermined. The CDR3 consists of 13 residues. CDR1 and CDR2 from the germline V gene are GTSNPN and SVGIG (reference sequence). Trimming removed 0 bases at V and 4 bases at J, with 8 bases between. The CDR3, as DNA: TGTGCCTGGAGTGTAAGAAGGGCAGATACGCAGTATTTT. As protein: CAWSVRRADTQYF. Full variable domain (rest looked up from reference TRBV30 and TRBJ2-3): SQTIHQWPATLVQPVGSPLSLECTVEGTSNPNLYWYRQAAGRGLQLLFYSVGIGQISSEVPQNLSASRPQDRQFILSSKKLLLSDSGFYLCAWSVRRADTQYFGPGTRLTVL.

This clonotype was detected only a few times. The V and J genes are TRBV27 and TRBJ2-1; no definite D call. The J call may be faulty, since TRBJ2-7 better matches the DNA end. Germline V lookup: CDR1 MNHEY, CDR2 SMNVEV (reference sequence). This CDR3 is 14 amino acids long. CDR3 sequence reads: CASSLSTGYNEQYF. CDR3 bases: TGTGCCAGCAGTTTATCGACCGGATACAATGAGCAGTACTTC.

This clonotype was found a few times. The genes are TRBV15 and TRBJ2-2; 9 bases fit TRBD1. The trim removed 5 bases at V and 3 bases at J, leaving 4 bases unmatched. CDR3 length: 15 amino acids. Germline CDR1 and CDR2: LNHNV and YYDKDF (reference sequence). DNA of the CDR3: TGTGCCACCAGCCGGGACAGGGTCTACACCGGGGAGCTGTTTTTT. Translating it yields CATSRDRVYTGELFF.

This clonotype was seen a few times. The chain employs TRBV4-1 and TRBJ2-3; D ambiguous. The V gene's germline CDR1 is MGHRA and CDR2 YSYEKL. Deletions cut 2 bases from V and 2 bases from J, with 11 bases between. The CDR3 loop spans 15 amino acids. The CDR3 region has the DNA TGCGCCAGCAGCCAAACCGCGGCTGACACAGATACGCAGTATTTT. It specifies CASSQTAADTDTQYF.

This chain uses TRBV4-1 with TRBJ2-5; D gene unclear. Deletions cut 2 bases from V and 2 bases from J, with 12 bases between. From germline, CDR1 is MGHRA and CDR2 YSYEKL. The CDR3 covers 15 residues. The CDR3 nucleotides are TGCGCCAGCAGCCAACTACCAGCATCGCAAGAGACCCAGTACTTC. The encoded protein is CASSQLPASQETQYF.

The chain recombines TRBV28 with TRBJ2-1, with D tentatively TRBD2 (6 bases). The CDR3 length is 13 residues. Per the germline V gene, CDR1 is MDHEN and CDR2 is SYDVKM. The ends were cut back, 7 bases at V and 10 bases at J, with 17 bases in the middle. For the CDR3, the DNA is TGTGCCAGCAAACGGAGGGGAGCCTACGAGCAGTTCTTC. It codes for CASKRRGAYEQFF.

The CDR3 reads CASSIRLEGPYNEQFF. The CDR3 nucleotides read TGTGCCAGCAGTATACGACTGGAGGGCCCCTACAATGAGCAGTTCTTC. This chain connects TRBV25-1 to TRBJ2-1; D may be TRBD2 (6 bases). Germline CDR1 is MGHDK and CDR2 is SYGVNS. The CDR3 spans 16 residues. V shed 5 bases and J shed 2 bases, with 16 bases lying between them.

This clonotype was counted a few times. The genes are TRBV6-5 and TRBJ2-1; D may be TRBD2 (5 bases). V was shortened by 6 bases and J by 9 bases, with 18 bases between the two germline ends. Germline lookup yields CDR1 MNHEY and CDR2 SVGAGI. The CDR3 is 14 residues long. For the CDR3, the DNA is TGTGCCAGCAGCCCCCGAGGAGGTGAGGGTGAGCAGTTCTTC. Protein: CASSPRGGEGEQFF.

This clonotype was recorded a few times. The chain couples TRBV7-9 to TRBJ2-6; 8 nucleotides match TRBD1. Trimming took 4 bases from V and 0 from J; bases not matched to a gene: 8. Per germline, CDR1 SEHNR and CDR2 FQNEAQ (reference sequence). The CDR3 has 18 residues. The CDR3 DNA reads as TGTGCCAGCAGCTCTCCAGGGGGCAAAGGCTCTGGGGCCAACGTCCTGACTTTC. Translating it yields CASSSPGGKGSGANVLTF.

This clonotype came up many times. The chain is built from TRBV12-5 and TRBJ2-7, with D possibly TRBD1 on 5 matching bases. The CDR3 length is 14 residues. Germline V gene data show CDR1 as LGHNT and CDR2 as FRNRAP. Trimming cost V 0 bases and J 5 bases, with 11 bases left between them. CDR3: CASGLVGPGNEQYF. The CDR3 nucleotides are TGTGCTAGTGGTTTGGTTGGTCCAGGGAACGAGCAGTACTTC.

The genes are TRBV12-3 or TRBV12-4 and TRBJ2-3; 8 bases line up with TRBD2. Trimming took 6 bases from V and 4 from J; bases not matched to a gene: 6. The CDR3 has 14 amino acids. The CDR3 loop is CASREREWADTQYF. The CDR3, as DNA: TGTGCCAGCAGGGAGCGGGAGTGGGCAGATACGCAGTATTTT.

Written as DNA, the CDR3 is TGTGCCAGCAGTTTATTGCTGGGCGCGGGACAAGAGACCCAGTACTTC. This translates into CASSLLLGAGQETQYF. The chain joins TRBV27 to TRBJ2-5; D is possibly TRBD2 (6 bases). CDR3 size: 16 residues. The V end was cut by 1 base, the J end by 2 bases, with 14 bases between. Germline CDR1 is MNHEY and CDR2 is SMNVEV (reference sequence).

This chain links TRBV29-1 with TRBJ2-5, with unresolved D. V lost 7 bases to trimming and J lost 11 bases, with 17 bases between them. CDR3 length: 11 residues. CDR1 is SQVTM, CDR2 ANQGSEA, per germline. This CDR3 reads CSAGIFNEQYF. The DNA for the CDR3 is TGCAGCGCGGGCATTTTCAATGAGCAGTACTTC.

The genes are TRBV27 and TRBJ1-1; TRBD1 matches 8 bases. The CDR3 covers 16 residues. The V gene end was trimmed by 5 bases and the J gene end by 7 bases; junction bases not matched to a gene: 15. Germline lookup yields CDR1 MNHEY and CDR2 SMNVEV (reference sequence). The CDR3 sequence is CASSIGTGSSVREAFF. Written as DNA, the CDR3 is TGTGCCAGCAGTATCGGGACAGGAAGCAGTGTACGTGAAGCTTTCTTT.

The chain joins TRBV9 to TRBJ2-1; D remains unclear. Deletions cut 0 bases from V and 7 bases from J, with 17 bases between. Germline values: CDR1 SGDLS, CDR2 YYNGEE. The CDR3 spans 16 residues. CDR3 sequence: CASSVDPGITRNEQFF. In nucleotides, the CDR3 is TGTGCCAGCAGCGTAGATCCAGGCATTACACGAAATGAGCAGTTCTTC.

The chain links TRBV27 to TRBJ1-2, with 7 bases lining up with TRBD1. Trimming took 5 bases from V and 6 from J; bases not matched to a gene: 6. The CDR3 consists of 13 residues. Per the germline V gene, CDR1 is MNHEY and CDR2 is SMNVEV (reference sequence). CDR3 sequence: CASSPRTGNGYTF. In nucleotides, the CDR3 is TGTGCCAGCAGTCCCCGGACAGGCAATGGCTACACCTTC.

As to this clonotype: Its ends do not fully match the called genes, so a read error is possible. The chain is built from TRBV4-3 and TRBJ2-7, with D unclear. The CDR3 has 14 residues. Germline V lookup: CDR1 LGHNA, CDR2 YSLEER. CDR3 protein: CASSRHQSSCEQYF. CDR3 sequence (DNA): TGCGCCAGCAGCCGTCACCAGAGCTCCTGCGAGCAGTACTTC.

V and J are TRBV7-9 and TRBJ1-4; D not resolved. V lost 5 bases to trimming and J lost 3 bases, with 10 bases between them. Per germline, CDR1 SEHNR and CDR2 FQNEAQ (reference sequence). This CDR3 spans 14 amino acids. CDR3: CASSPGSSNEKLFF. DNA of the CDR3: TGTGCCAGCAGCCCCGGGAGCTCTAATGAAAAACTGTTTTTT.

Only a few counts were recorded for this clonotype. This chain connects TRBV27 to TRBJ2-2, with D unresolved. V was shortened by 2 bases and J by 6 bases, with 10 bases between the two germline ends. Germline loops: CDR1 MNHEY, CDR2 SMNVEV (reference sequence). The CDR3 has 14 residues. Here the CDR3 DNA reads TGTGCCAGCAGTTTAGCCCCCACCGCCGGGGAGCTGTTTTTT. Residues: CASSLAPTAGELFF.

V usage is TRBV11-2 and J usage is TRBJ2-1; 11 nucleotides agree with TRBD2. The CDR3 extends over 17 amino acids. Trimming took 1 base from V and 5 from J; bases not matched to a gene: 7. Germline assignment: CDR1 SGHAT and CDR2 FQNNGV. CDR3 region: CASSLGPGLAANNEQFF. The CDR3, as DNA: TGTGCCAGCAGCTTAGGCCCGGGACTAGCGGCTAACAATGAGCAGTTCTTC.

The V gene is TRBV24-1, the J gene TRBJ1-5; D might be TRBD1 (5 bases). Germline V CDR1 and CDR2: KGHDR, SFDVKD. The CDR3 runs to 15 residues. V lost 5 bases and J 4 bases, leaving 14 bases between the germline ends. CDR3 protein: CATSGGGAGNQPQHF. The CDR3 coding sequence is TGTGCCACCAGTGGCGGGGGAGCGGGAAATCAGCCCCAGCATTTT.

CDR3 coding DNA: TGTGCCACCAGTGTCCGGGGGGACTACAATGAGCAGTTCTTC. This encodes CATSVRGDYNEQFF. This rearrangement joins TRBV15 to TRBJ2-1; 7 bases are shared with TRBD2. Germline V gives CDR1 LNHNV, CDR2 YYDKDF (reference sequence). V trimming: 6 bases; J trimming: 3 bases; junction bases outside the gene matches: 5. The CDR3 has 14 amino acids.